The entry below gives a single T cell receptor (beta chain) sequence along with its context. Its target antigen remains unknown. No per-base quality is available; no much larger clone lies one base away. The sample originates from a study of tumor and adjacent non-tumor tissue in lung cancer (dated by TCRdb to the late 2010s). As for the study more broadly: By cancer type, the cohort comprised around 11 adenocarcinoma patients, 2 squamous cell carcinoma patients and 1 small cell lung cancer patient. A total of 95 million to 150 million productive TCRbeta reads were generated by sequencing, corresponding to an average of about 4.17 million reads per sample. The study compared bulk TCRbeta repertoires between lung tumor tissue and matched distant non-tumor lung tissue from 15 lung cancer patients. The approximately 15 enrolled patients, of whom around 10 were men and 5 were women, were aged about 31 to 80 years and were diagnosed with TNM stage I to III disease. For each patient, one tumor sample and one normal lung sample were taken, giving 25 to 30 paired specimens that underwent TCRbeta CDR3 sequencing. Findings and caveats that apply to the study as a whole: In normal lung, the top 100 clones accounted for a significantly larger cumulative share of the repertoire than in tumor tissue. Only approximately 16 patients were included in the cohort, and the need for larger samples and more detailed clinical data was noted by the authors. TCR diversity was significantly higher in younger patients, and higher tumor TCR diversity was associated with shorter overall and disease-free survival. Neither the sequencing platform nor unique molecular identifiers are mentioned in the methods. Significantly higher TCR diversity (inverse Simpson) was observed in tumor tissue than in normal lung tissue (approximately 430 vs 150, P = 0.0075, Mann-Whitney U test). Peripheral blood was not sequenced, so blood TCRbeta repertoires in these lung cancer patients were not examined.

RNA was isolated from bulk, unsorted tissue, and RNA quality was assessed with a NanoDrop ND-1000 and an Agilent 2100. Normal lung samples were distant non-tumor tissue taken more than 3 cm from the tumor edge. All donors had newly diagnosed lung cancer, had not received prior chemotherapy, and were admitted for thoracic surgery in China between August and November 2014. Anyone who had undergone radiotherapy or chemotherapy before, or who had another cancer at the same time, was left out of the study. Pieces of surgical tissue measuring about 1-2 cm3 were kept in RNAlater solution and stored at -80 degrees C until use. Receptor libraries were prepared by multiplex PCR. Sequencing relied on an Illumina HiSeq 2500. TCRbeta libraries were built by three rounds of nested PCR using primers (Table S4), following protocols modified from ARM-PCR. PCR products of 200-500 bp were gel-excised and purified with the QIAquick gel extraction kit before sequencing. In the original analysis: Reads were cleaned with Trimmomatic, merged with FLASH into complete CDR3 sequences, and assigned to V(D)J germline segments with MiTCR. VDJtools was used to compute clonal diversity as the inverse Simpson's index. In-frame sequences without a premature stop codon were defined as productive reads. Clones were called with MiXCR by TCRdb after fastp trimmed the public reads at Q25, and only in-frame beta chains were retained. Rows are combined by CDR3 protein, so each entry shows the most common genes and DNA. Clone size and V and J calls follow TCRdb, not the original study. Within this sample are some 95,000 distinct CDR3 sequences, with more than 80% of them counted one time only. The ten most abundant clones make up more than 25% of the sample.

The CDR3 has 15 amino acids, counting the end cysteine and phenylalanine. The kept DNA is CDR3 alone, 45 bases in frame from the first base. The V and J ends are trimmed by 10 bases and 3 bases, leaving 19 bases between them. Sample: distant non-tumor lung tissue. The receptor comes from a man aged 55 to 70 with small cell lung cancer. The chain is assembled from TRBV12-3 or TRBV12-4 and TRBJ2-1; the D match is possibly TRBD1 or TRBD2, with 5 bases aligned in each. The CDR3 loop reads CATHLWGKLYNEQFF. In nucleotides, the sequence is TGTGCCACCCACTTGTGGGGGAAACTCTACAATGAGCAGTTCTTC.